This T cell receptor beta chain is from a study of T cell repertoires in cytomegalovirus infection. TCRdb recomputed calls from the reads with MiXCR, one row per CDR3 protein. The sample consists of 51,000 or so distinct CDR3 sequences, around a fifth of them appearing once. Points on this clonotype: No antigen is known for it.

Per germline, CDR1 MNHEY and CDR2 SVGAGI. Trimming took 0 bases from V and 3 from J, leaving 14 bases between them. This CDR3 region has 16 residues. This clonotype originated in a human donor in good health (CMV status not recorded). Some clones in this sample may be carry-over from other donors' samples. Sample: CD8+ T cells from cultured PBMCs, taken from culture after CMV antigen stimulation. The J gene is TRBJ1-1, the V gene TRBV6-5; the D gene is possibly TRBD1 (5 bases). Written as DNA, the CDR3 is TGTGCCAGCAGTTACTCGCCAGGATTGGGGCACACTGAAGCTTTCTTT. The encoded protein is CASSYSPGLGHTEAFF.